The 11 T cell receptor beta chains given below trace back to one sample, sequenced in a study of Graves' ophthalmopathy and Graves' hyperthyroidism. Using RNA transcripts, the TCR beta CDR3 regions were amplified. RT-PCR was first run with HTBI primers, then multiplex PCR in a second round. TCRdb used MiXCR to reprocess the multiplex PCR reads, holding one entry per CDR3 protein. Among 620,000 or so distinct CDR3 sequences, about 20% were seen once, and the ten largest hold roughly 6.9%. Sequenced input: peripheral blood. The receptors were gathered from a woman under 30 with stable Graves' hyperthyroidism. Some clones in this sample may be carry-over from other donors' samples.

The chain uses TRBV7-8 and TRBJ2-5; 8 bases line up with TRBD2. Germline V gives CDR1 SGHVS, CDR2 FQNEAQ. With 3 bases clipped from V and 5 bases from J, the junction kept 8 bases outside the gene matches. This CDR3 has 15 amino acids. Written as DNA, the CDR3 is TGTGCCAGCAGCTTCGGGAGGGTGCCATGGGAGACCCAGTACTTC. The encoded protein is CASSFGRVPWETQYF.

The table lists this clonotype with many counts. This chain joins TRBV2 and TRBJ1-5, with 8 bases that match TRBD1. Germline CDR1 and CDR2: SNHLY and FYNNEI. Trimming removed 4 bases from V and 2 bases from J; junction bases left unmatched: 4. The CDR3 extends over 15 amino acids. For the CDR3, the DNA is TGTGCCAGCAGTGTTGGGACAGGAGGCAATCAGCCCCAGCATTTT. It yields the protein CASSVGTGGNQPQHF.

This clonotype was recorded many times. The J gene is TRBJ1-5, the V gene TRBV12-3 or TRBV12-4; 7 bases agree with TRBD1. The V segment lost 4 bases and the J segment 10 bases; nucleotides outside the gene matches: 10. The CDR3 loop spans 14 amino acids. DNA for the CDR3: TGTGCCAGCAGTTCCGGGACAGCCGTTTCCCCCCAGCATTTT. Its protein is CASSSGTAVSPQHF.

This clonotype was seen a handful of times. This chain uses TRBV18 with TRBJ2-7; 12 bases line up with TRBD1. The CDR3 runs to 15 residues. Trimming cost V 5 bases and J 4 bases; bases outside gene matches: 6. Germline CDR1 KGHSH, CDR2 LQKENI. The CDR3 DNA follows: TGTGCCAGCTCATTTTGGGACAGGGGGCTTTACGAGCAGTACTTC. This translates into CASSFWDRGLYEQYF.

This clonotype came up many times. This chain connects TRBV20-1 to TRBJ2-7; perhaps D is TRBD1 or TRBD2 (6 bases each). CDR1 DFQATT and CDR2 SNEGSKA come from the germline V gene (reference sequence). V was shortened by 4 bases and J by 4 bases, with 23 bases between the two germline ends. There are 16 residues in the CDR3. This CDR3 is CSAKGGRDSGRYEQYF. The CDR3 DNA follows: TGCAGTGCTAAAGGGGGGCGGGATTCAGGTAGATACGAGCAGTACTTC.

This sequence joins TRBV28 and TRBJ2-7, with TRBD2 matching over 13 bases. Germline values: CDR1 MDHEN, CDR2 SYDVKM. This CDR3 comprises 18 residues. V lost 6 bases, J lost 3 bases, and 14 bases stayed unmatched. The chain's CDR3 is CASSSPGGTSGTLYEQYF. CDR3 bases: TGTGCCAGCAGCTCCCCGGGGGGGACTAGCGGGACCCTCTACGAGCAGTACTTC.

In this sample, this clonotype turned up many times. The chain has TRBV29-1 and TRBJ1-1; D call uncertain. CDR3 length equals 11 residues. The germline CDR1 and CDR2 sequences are SQVTM and ANQGSEA. V was clipped by 7 bases and J by 1 base, with 7 bases between them. The CDR3 coding sequence is TGCAGCGCCCACAGGAACACTGAAGCTTTCTTT. This gives the protein CSAHRNTEAFF.

This clonotype was seen a handful of times. The rearrangement links TRBV3-1 to TRBJ1-1; TRBD1 is a possible D gene (6 bases). V lost 1 base and J 3 bases, leaving 12 bases between the germline ends. The germline gives CDR1 LGHDT, CDR2 YNNKEL (reference sequence). The CDR3 is 15 amino acids. The CDR3 DNA reads TGTGCCAGCAGCCAAGGGGTGGGGGCGGACACTGAAGCTTTCTTT. This sequence encodes CASSQGVGADTEAFF.

This chain uses TRBV6-5 with TRBJ1-1; D is ambiguous. This CDR3 comprises 16 residues. V lost 0 bases and J 1 base, leaving 12 bases between the germline ends. CDR1 is MNHEY and CDR2 is SVGAGI in the germline V gene. The CDR3 sequence is CASSYSRTGKNTEAFF. CDR3 in DNA: TGTGCCAGCAGTTACTCAAGGACGGGGAAGAACACTGAAGCTTTCTTT.

This clonotype was recorded many times. The rearrangement uses TRBV2 and TRBJ1-1, with 8 bases identical to TRBD1. Germline CDR1 and CDR2: SNHLY and FYNNEI. The CDR3 is 12 amino acids. Trimming cost V 7 bases and J 5 bases; bases outside gene matches: 3. Here the CDR3 reads CASNRGKTEAFF. CDR3 nucleotide sequence: TGTGCCAGCAACAGGGGGAAAACTGAAGCTTTCTTT.

This clonotype appeared a few times. The chain employs TRBV25-1 and TRBJ1-1; no clear D gene. Trimming left V 0 bases short and J 6 bases short, with 5 bases between. This CDR3 has 12 amino acids. Germline lookup yields CDR1 MGHDK and CDR2 SYGVNS. Here the CDR3 DNA reads TGTGCCAGCAGTGAATACAGATCTGAAGCTTTCTTT. As protein: CASSEYRSEAFF. Filled out from reference TRBV25-1 and TRBJ1-1, the complete variable domain reads EADIYQTPRYLVIGTGKKITLECSQTMGHDKMYWYQQDPGMELHLIHYSYGVNSTEKGDLSSESTVSRIRTEHFPLTLESARPSHTSQYLCASSEYRSEAFFGQGTRLTVV.